These 30 T cell receptor beta chains were all obtained from the same sample, sequenced in a study of cytomegalovirus exposure and HLA in healthy donors. Amplification used 60 Vbeta primers and 13 Jbeta primers. The repertoire was sequenced with immunoSEQ multiplex PCR; TCRdb's copy has only in-frame clones and lacks some. The profile shows under 200,000 clones, about four fifths of them singletons. The sequenced sample consisted of PBMCs. These receptors were taken from a male donor in good health and CMV-seropositive.

The chain is built from TRBV6-5 and TRBJ2-3; no clear D gene. There are 13 residues in the CDR3. Germline loops: CDR1 MNHEY, CDR2 SVGAGI. Trimming cost V 0 bases and J 5 bases, with 6 bases left between them. As DNA, the CDR3 is TGTGCCAGCAGTTACTCGAGGATAGATACGCAGTATTTT. Translation: CASSYSRIDTQYF.

The V and J genes are TRBV7-9 and TRBJ2-5, with 9 bases aligning to TRBD2. The germline V gene has CDR1 SEHNR and CDR2 FQNEAQ (reference sequence). Unmatched junction bases numbered 10, after V lost 3 bases and J lost 5 bases. The CDR3 contains 16 residues. CDR3 residues: CASSFYGTSHQETQYF. The CDR3 DNA is TGTGCCAGCAGCTTTTACGGGACTAGCCATCAGGAGACCCAGTACTTC.

V gene TRBV19 combines with J gene TRBJ1-4; TRBD1 might be the D (6 bases). The germline gives CDR1 LNHDA, CDR2 SQIVND (reference sequence). The CDR3 has 15 amino acids. V was cut by 6 bases and J by 3 bases, with 14 bases left in between. In nucleotides, the CDR3 is TGTGCCAGTAGGGACAGTCCTTCCTCTAATGAAAAACTGTTTTTT. Protein: CASRDSPSSNEKLFF.

This chain uses TRBV5-4 with TRBJ1-1; D is possibly TRBD1 (6 bases). The germline V gene encodes CDR1 SGHNT and CDR2 YYREEE (reference sequence). The V end lost 6 bases, the J end lost 4 bases, and 22 bases lay between the germline ends. CDR3 length: 16 amino acids. The CDR3 bases are TGTGCCAGCATTTTTGTCAGCGGGACAACGAGCACTGAAGCTTTCTTT. It codes for CASIFVSGTTSTEAFF.

The DNA for the CDR3 is TGTGCCAGTACTAGGGGGAGCTCCTACAATGAGCAGTTCTTC. This translates into CASTRGSSYNEQFF. The chain couples TRBV19 to TRBJ2-1; D might be TRBD1 (6 bases). V was pared by 7 bases and J by 0 bases, with 10 bases between. Germline V gene lookup returns CDR1 LNHDA and CDR2 SQIVND (reference sequence). The CDR3 length is 14 residues.

CDR3 DNA: TGTGCCAGCGCCCACGGCAGAGAGCGTGGCTACACCTTC. It encodes CASAHGRERGYTF. This chain joins TRBV19 and TRBJ1-2; no definite D call. V was cut by 9 bases and J by 7 bases, with 18 bases left in between. CDR1 is LNHDA and CDR2 is SQIVND in the germline V gene (reference sequence). This CDR3 is 13 amino acids long.

J is TRBJ2-5 and V is TRBV15, with TRBD1 identical over 7 bases. The CDR3 runs 16 residues. J lost 2 bases, V lost 2 bases, and 8 bases had no gene match. The germline CDR1 and CDR2 sequences are LNHNV and YYDKDF (reference sequence). The CDR3 DNA is TGTGCCACCAGCAGACTTACACAGGGGAATCAAGAGACCCAGTACTTC. Translating gives CATSRLTQGNQETQYF.

The chain combines TRBV4-1 with TRBJ2-7, with 12 bases matching TRBD2. CDR3 length equals 21 residues. The V gene's germline CDR1 is MGHRA and CDR2 YSYEKL. Trimming cost V 0 bases and J 0 bases; bases outside gene matches: 15. CDR3 residues: CASSQEKVATSGGVSSYEQYF. The CDR3 DNA reads as TGCGCCAGCAGCCAAGAAAAGGTAGCGACTAGCGGGGGCGTTAGCTCCTACGAGCAGTACTTC.

In the case of this clone: The junction differs from germline at one of its ends, possibly a read error. Other DNA sequences in the sample encode the same CDR3. The chain is built from TRBV5-4 and TRBJ1-6; a possible D gene is TRBD1 (6 bases). The CDR3 has 14 residues. The germline gives CDR1 SGHNT, CDR2 YYREEE (reference sequence). The CDR3 protein is CASTLTGNNSPLHF. CDR3 DNA: TGTGCCAGCACGCTAACAGGGAATAATTCCCCCCTCCACTTT.

This chain joins TRBV25-1 and TRBJ2-3; 10 nucleotides line up with TRBD1. The CDR3 is 14 residues long. The V gene end was trimmed by 5 bases and the J gene end by 3 bases; junction bases not matched to a gene: 2. CDR1 and CDR2 (germline): MGHDK, SYGVNS. The CDR3 sequence: CASSRQGATDTQYF. Written as DNA, the CDR3 is TGTGCCAGCAGTAGACAGGGGGCAACAGATACGCAGTATTTT.

There are a few counts of this clone. V usage is TRBV19 and J usage is TRBJ1-6; TRBD1 agrees at 8 bases. Germline V gives CDR1 LNHDA, CDR2 SQIVND (reference sequence). Losses at the gene ends were 7 bases for V and 8 bases for J; bases not matched to a gene: 7. There are 14 residues in the CDR3. DNA for the CDR3: TGTGCCAGTACCCTACGACAGGGGTATTCACCCCTCCACTTT. Residues: CASTLRQGYSPLHF.

The V call is TRBV5-5, the J call TRBJ1-4; TRBD1 is a possible D gene (5 bases). The CDR3 is 15 residues long. V lost 0 bases and J lost 4, with 10 bases in between. Germline values: CDR1 SGHKS, CDR2 YYEKEE (reference sequence). CDR3 in DNA: TGTGCCAGCAGCTTGGGCGGGGGATATAATGAAAAACTGTTTTTT. It is translated as CASSLGGGYNEKLFF.

This clone was seen a handful of times. The gene calls are TRBV6-1 and TRBJ1-1, with D maybe TRBD1 (5 bases). The CDR3 sequence is 14 residues long. Trimming removed 1 base from V and 3 bases from J, with 9 bases in between. The germline V gene encodes CDR1 MNHNS and CDR2 SASEGT. The CDR3 nucleotides read TGTGCCAGCAGTGAAGAAAGGGGTCACACTGAAGCTTTCTTT. Encoded protein: CASSEERGHTEAFF.

This clone has a single count. V and J are TRBV13 and TRBJ2-7; TRBD1 matches at 8 bases. The CDR3 consists of 14 residues. V lost 4 bases to trimming and J lost 3 bases; unmatched junction nucleotides: 5. The germline gives CDR1 PRHDT, CDR2 FYEKMQ (reference sequence). The CDR3 loop is CASSYEQGGYEQYF. DNA for the CDR3: TGTGCCAGCAGCTACGAACAGGGGGGCTACGAGCAGTACTTC.

The V call is TRBV29-1, the J call TRBJ2-1; 8 bases align to TRBD2. The CDR3 has 13 amino acids. Germline V lookup: CDR1 SQVTM, CDR2 ANQGSEA. V lost 4 bases and J lost 2; bases outside the gene matches: 1. CDR3 nucleotides: TGCAGCGTTGCGGGGGGGGCCTACAATGAGCAGTTCTTC. It yields the protein CSVAGGAYNEQFF.

This chain connects TRBV5-1 to TRBJ2-5; 8 bases agree with TRBD2. The CDR3 runs 15 residues. The ends lost 6 bases at V and 2 bases at J; junction bases unmatched: 9. In germline, CDR1 is SGHRS, CDR2 YFSETQ. The CDR3 bases are TGCGCCAGCACCCCGCGGGCGGGGGGTCAAGAGACCCAGTACTTC. As protein: CASTPRAGGQETQYF.

As DNA, the CDR3 is TGTGCCAGCAGTTTTTCCGGGACAGGGGAATACACCATATATTTT. Amino acids: CASSFSGTGEYTIYF. The chain carries TRBV6-1 and TRBJ1-3; TRBD1 agrees at 10 bases. Germline V gene data show CDR1 as MNHNS and CDR2 as SASEGT. The CDR3 totals 15 residues. The V gene end was trimmed by 5 bases and the J gene end by 8 bases; junction bases not matched to a gene: 9.

This clone has only one observation. The genes are TRBV23-1 and TRBJ1-2; D is undetermined. TRBV23-1 is recorded as an ORF, its role being uncertain. CDR3 length: 14 amino acids. Between the trimmed V and J ends, which lost 4 bases and 4 bases, there was a span of 13 bases. The CDR3 reads CASSPLGVGYGYTF. CDR3 sequence (DNA): TGCGCCAGCAGTCCGCTCGGGGTCGGCTATGGCTACACCTTC.

V is TRBV7-9 and J is TRBJ1-2, with 10 bases identical to TRBD1. Germline values: CDR1 SEHNR, CDR2 FQNEAQ (reference sequence). CDR3 size: 14 residues. V was clipped by 5 bases and J by 5 bases; unmatched bases: 5. CDR3 protein: CASSAVGQGYGYTF. DNA for the CDR3: TGTGCCAGCAGCGCGGTGGGACAGGGGTATGGCTACACCTTC. The full variable domain, in which reference TRBV7-9 and TRBJ1-2 provide the parts outside the CDR3, is DTGVSQNPRHKITKRGQNVTFRCDPISEHNRLYWYRQTLGQGPEFLTYFQNEAQLEKSRLLSDRFSAERPKGSFSTLEIQRTEQGDSAMYLCASSAVGQGYGYTFGSGTRLTVV.

The chain couples TRBV30 to TRBJ2-1; TRBD2 matches at 10 bases. V lost 2 bases and J lost 5; bases outside the gene matches: 9. CDR1 is GTSNPN, CDR2 SVGIG, per germline (reference sequence). CDR3 length: 16 amino acids. CDR3 sequence reads: CAWSSPSSGGHNEQFF. The CDR3 bases are TGTGCCTGGAGTAGCCCTTCTAGCGGGGGTCACAATGAGCAGTTCTTC.

The chain's CDR3 is CASSQEDRGFNEQFF. In DNA form, the CDR3 reads TGCGCCAGCAGCCAAGAGGACAGGGGGTTCAATGAGCAGTTCTTC. This chain uses TRBV4-1 with TRBJ2-1; TRBD1 matches at 10 bases. Germline loops: CDR1 MGHRA, CDR2 YSYEKL. The V gene end was trimmed by 0 bases and the J gene end by 6 bases; junction bases not matched to a gene: 2. This CDR3 comprises 15 residues.

The chain couples TRBV19 to TRBJ1-2; possible D gene TRBD1, 6 bases. From germline, CDR1 is LNHDA and CDR2 SQIVND (reference sequence). The V and J ends lost 3 bases and 7 bases respectively, with 21 bases between them. CDR3 length: 16 amino acids. The CDR3 bases are TGTGCCAGTAGTATGATTCCGACAGGACTGGTATCTGGCTACACCTTC. This gives the protein CASSMIPTGLVSGYTF.

The chain joins TRBV13 to TRBJ1-1; maybe TRBD1 (6 bases). Germline CDR1 reads PRHDT; CDR2 reads FYEKMQ (reference sequence). V lost 2 bases and J 1 base, leaving 11 bases between the germline ends. This CDR3 spans 15 amino acids. The CDR3 bases are TGTGCCAGCAGCTTAAGTCTGGGGGCGAACACTGAAGCTTTCTTT. This encodes CASSLSLGANTEAFF.

V and J are TRBV27 and TRBJ2-1, with 7 nucleotides matching TRBD1. Trimming removed 2 bases from V and 9 bases from J; junction bases left unmatched: 13. This CDR3 is 16 amino acids long. CDR1 is MNHEY and CDR2 is SMNVEV in the germline V gene (reference sequence). In DNA form, the CDR3 reads TGTGCCAGCAGTTTAGGACAGGTCCGCCTGGAGTCTGAGCAGTTCTTC. This translates into CASSLGQVRLESEQFF.

This clone was recorded once. The gene calls are TRBV18 and TRBJ2-1; possibly TRBD2 for D (7 bases). This CDR3 is 16 amino acids long. Trimming shortened V by 6 bases and J by 5 bases, and 20 bases separated the two germline ends. Germline loops: CDR1 KGHSH, CDR2 LQKENI. The CDR3 protein is CASSPQTGGADNEQFF. The CDR3 DNA sequence: TGTGCCAGCTCCCCCCAGACGGGGGGCGCGGACAATGAGCAGTTCTTC.

This chain joins TRBV27 and TRBJ2-3, with 9 bases fitting TRBD1. The CDR3 runs 14 residues. The germline V gene encodes CDR1 MNHEY and CDR2 SMNVEV (reference sequence). J gave up 5 bases and V 5 bases, and 5 bases lay outside the gene matches. The CDR3 DNA follows: TGTGCCAGCAGTCTAGGGACAGGGTTAGATACGCAGTATTTT. Protein product: CASSLGTGLDTQYF.

This chain connects TRBV12-5 to TRBJ2-5, with TRBD2 matching 8 bases. The CDR3 spans 17 residues. V lost 5 bases and J lost 11; bases outside the gene matches: 22. Germline values: CDR1 LGHNT, CDR2 FRNRAP. The CDR3 sequence: CASGPIGTSGGHREQYF. The CDR3 DNA follows: TGTGCTAGTGGTCCCATCGGGACGAGCGGGGGTCACCGGGAGCAGTACTTC.

This clone was found many times. The J gene is TRBJ2-1, the V gene TRBV9; tentatively, D is TRBD1 (6 bases). V was cut by 0 bases and J by 8 bases, with 12 bases left in between. Germline CDR1 reads SGDLS; CDR2 reads YYNGEE. This CDR3 is built from 14 residues. CDR3 sequence reads: CASSVVGGIYEQFF. CDR3 nucleotide sequence: TGTGCCAGCAGCGTAGTAGGGGGTATCTATGAGCAGTTCTTC.

This clone showed up just a few times. This sequence joins TRBV7-9 and TRBJ1-1, with a tentative D call TRBD1 (6 bases). Germline CDR1 and CDR2: SEHNR and FQNEAQ (reference sequence). Trimming took 5 bases from V and 4 from J, leaving 14 bases between them. The CDR3 sequence is 14 residues long. The CDR3 coding sequence is TGTGCCAGCAGCCTCACTCAGGGGTCCACTGAAGCTTTCTTT. As protein: CASSLTQGSTEAFF.

Regarding this clone: The junction does not match germline at one end; this may be a read error. The CDR3 region is CSSSSGVRTDEKLFF. CDR3 DNA sequence: TGTTCCAGCAGCTCAGGGGTAAGAACGGATGAAAAACTGTTTTTT. The V gene is TRBV7-9, the J gene TRBJ1-4, with D possibly matching TRBD1 (6 bases). Looked up from germline, CDR1 is SEHNR and CDR2 is FQNEAQ (reference sequence). The length of the CDR3 is 15 residues.